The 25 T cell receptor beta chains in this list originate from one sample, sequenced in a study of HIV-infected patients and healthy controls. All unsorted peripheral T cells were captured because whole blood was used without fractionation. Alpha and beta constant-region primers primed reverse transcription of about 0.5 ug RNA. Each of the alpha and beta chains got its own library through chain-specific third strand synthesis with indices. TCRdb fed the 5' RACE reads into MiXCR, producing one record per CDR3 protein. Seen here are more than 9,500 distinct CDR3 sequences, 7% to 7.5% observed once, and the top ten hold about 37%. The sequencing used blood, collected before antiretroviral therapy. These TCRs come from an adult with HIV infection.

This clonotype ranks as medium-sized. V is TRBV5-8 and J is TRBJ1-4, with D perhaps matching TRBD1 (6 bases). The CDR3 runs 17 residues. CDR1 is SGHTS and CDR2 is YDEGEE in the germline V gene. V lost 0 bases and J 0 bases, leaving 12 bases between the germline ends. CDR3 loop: CASSLAQGFSTNEKLFF. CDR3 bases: TGTGCCAGCAGCTTGGCCCAGGGGTTTTCAACTAATGAAAAACTGTTTTTT. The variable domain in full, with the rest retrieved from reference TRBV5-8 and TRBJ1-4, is EAGVTQSPTHLIKTRGQQATLRCSPISGHTSVYWYQQALGLGLQFLLWYDEGEERNRGNFPPRFSGRQFPNYSSELNVNALELEDSALYLCASSLAQGFSTNEKLFFGSGTQLSVL.

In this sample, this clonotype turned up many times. DNA of the CDR3: TGTGCCAGCAGCTGGAGACCGGGACAGGGGTACCACGAGCAGTACTTC. This codes for CASSWRPGQGYHEQYF. This chain uses TRBV6-5 with TRBJ2-7; 10 bases agree with TRBD1. Germline trimming cut 6 bases from V and 5 bases from J; bases unmatched to any gene: 13. Per the germline V gene, CDR1 is MNHEY and CDR2 is SVGAGI. CDR3 length equals 16 residues.

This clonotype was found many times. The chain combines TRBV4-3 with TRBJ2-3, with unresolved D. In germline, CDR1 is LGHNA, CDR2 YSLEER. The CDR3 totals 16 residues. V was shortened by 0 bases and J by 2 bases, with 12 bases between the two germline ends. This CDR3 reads CASSQDRLTYTDTQYF. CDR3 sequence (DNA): TGCGCCAGCAGCCAAGATAGACTCACTTACACAGATACGCAGTATTTT.

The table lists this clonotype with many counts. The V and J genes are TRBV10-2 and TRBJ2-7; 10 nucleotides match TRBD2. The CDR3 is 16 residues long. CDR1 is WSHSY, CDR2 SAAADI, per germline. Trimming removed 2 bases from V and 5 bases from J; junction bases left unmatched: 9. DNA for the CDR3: TGCGCCAGCAGTGAGATTACTAGCGGGGCCAGGGACGAGCAGTACTTC. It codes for CASSEITSGARDEQYF.

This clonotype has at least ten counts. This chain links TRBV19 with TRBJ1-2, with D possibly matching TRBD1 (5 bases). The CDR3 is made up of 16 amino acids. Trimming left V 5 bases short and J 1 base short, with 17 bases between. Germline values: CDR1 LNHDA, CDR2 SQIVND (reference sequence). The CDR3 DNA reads TGTGCCAGTAGTCTCCTGACAGCACCTTTTAACTATGGCTACACCTTC. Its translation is CASSLLTAPFNYGYTF.

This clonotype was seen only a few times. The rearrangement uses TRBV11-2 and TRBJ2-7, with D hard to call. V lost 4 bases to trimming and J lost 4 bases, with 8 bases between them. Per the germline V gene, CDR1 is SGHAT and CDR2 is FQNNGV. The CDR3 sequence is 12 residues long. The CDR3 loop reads CASSSQRYEQYF. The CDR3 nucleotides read TGTGCCAGCAGCTCCCAAAGGTACGAGCAGTACTTC.

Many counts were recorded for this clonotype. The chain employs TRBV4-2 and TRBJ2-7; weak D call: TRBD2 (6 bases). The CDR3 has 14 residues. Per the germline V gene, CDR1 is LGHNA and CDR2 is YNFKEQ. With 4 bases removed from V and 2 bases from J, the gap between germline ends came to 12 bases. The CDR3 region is CASSPVRTTYEQYF. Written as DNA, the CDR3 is TGTGCCAGCAGCCCCGTTCGGACTACCTACGAGCAGTACTTC.

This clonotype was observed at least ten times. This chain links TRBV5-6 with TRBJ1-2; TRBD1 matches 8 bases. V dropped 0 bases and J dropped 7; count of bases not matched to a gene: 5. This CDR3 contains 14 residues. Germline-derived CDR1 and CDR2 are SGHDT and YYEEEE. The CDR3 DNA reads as TGTGCCAGCAGCTTGGCTCAGGGGGCGCGTGGCTACACCTTC. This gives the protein CASSLAQGARGYTF.

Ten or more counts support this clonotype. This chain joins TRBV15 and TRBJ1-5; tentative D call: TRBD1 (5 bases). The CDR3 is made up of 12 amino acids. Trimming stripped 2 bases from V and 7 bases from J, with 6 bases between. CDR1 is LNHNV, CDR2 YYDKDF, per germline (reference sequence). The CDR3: CATSRQGQPQHF. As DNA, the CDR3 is TGTGCCACCAGCAGACAGGGCCAGCCCCAGCATTTT.

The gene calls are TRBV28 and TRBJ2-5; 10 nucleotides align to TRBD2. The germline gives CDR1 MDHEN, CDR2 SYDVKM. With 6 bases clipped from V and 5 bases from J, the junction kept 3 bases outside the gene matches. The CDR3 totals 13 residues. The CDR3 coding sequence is TGTGCCAGCAGGAGCGGGGGGGTGGAGACCCAGTACTTC. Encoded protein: CASRSGGVETQYF. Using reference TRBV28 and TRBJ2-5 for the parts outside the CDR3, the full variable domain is DVKVTQSSRYLVKRTGEKVFLECVQDMDHENMFWYRQDPGLGLRLIYFSYDVKMKEKGDIPEGYSVSREKKERFSLILESASTNQTSMYLCASRSGGVETQYFGPGTRLLVL.

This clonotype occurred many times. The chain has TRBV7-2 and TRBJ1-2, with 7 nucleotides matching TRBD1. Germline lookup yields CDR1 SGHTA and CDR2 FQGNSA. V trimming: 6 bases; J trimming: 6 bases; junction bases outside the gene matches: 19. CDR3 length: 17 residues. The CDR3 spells CASSQGIGLGGADGYTF. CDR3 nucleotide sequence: TGTGCCAGCAGTCAGGGTATTGGGTTAGGGGGCGCAGATGGCTACACCTTC.

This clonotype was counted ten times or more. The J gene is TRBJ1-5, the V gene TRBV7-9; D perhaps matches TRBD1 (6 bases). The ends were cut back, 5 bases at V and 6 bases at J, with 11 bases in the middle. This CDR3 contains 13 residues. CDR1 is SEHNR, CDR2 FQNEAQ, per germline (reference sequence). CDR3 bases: TGTGCCAGCAGCCGGGACATCGGTCAGCCCCAGCATTTT. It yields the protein CASSRDIGQPQHF.

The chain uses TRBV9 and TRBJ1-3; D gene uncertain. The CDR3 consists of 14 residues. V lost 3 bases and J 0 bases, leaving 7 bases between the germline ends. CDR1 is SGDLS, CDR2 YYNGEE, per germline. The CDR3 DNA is TGTGCCAGCAGCGGATCTCCCTCTGGAAACACCATATATTTT. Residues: CASSGSPSGNTIYF.

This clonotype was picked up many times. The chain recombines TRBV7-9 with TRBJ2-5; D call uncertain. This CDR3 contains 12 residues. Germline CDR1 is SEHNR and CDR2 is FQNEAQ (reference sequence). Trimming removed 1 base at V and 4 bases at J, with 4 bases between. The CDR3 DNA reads TGTGCCAGCAGCTTAGAAACAGAGACCCAGTACTTC. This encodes CASSLETETQYF. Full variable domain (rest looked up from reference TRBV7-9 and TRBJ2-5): DTGVSQNPRHKITKRGQNVTFRCDPISEHNRLYWYRQTLGQGPEFLTYFQNEAQLEKSRLLSDRFSAERPKGSFSTLEIQRTEQGDSAMYLCASSLETETQYFGPGTRLLVL.

The CDR3 protein is CASTLLDLGGDTQYF. In nucleotides, the CDR3 is TGTGCCAGCACCCTTCTGGACCTGGGGGGAGATACGCAGTATTTT. J is TRBJ2-3 and V is TRBV12-3 or TRBV12-4; D possibly corresponds to TRBD2 (6 bases). The CDR3 consists of 15 residues. V lost 7 bases and J 5 bases, leaving 19 bases between the germline ends.

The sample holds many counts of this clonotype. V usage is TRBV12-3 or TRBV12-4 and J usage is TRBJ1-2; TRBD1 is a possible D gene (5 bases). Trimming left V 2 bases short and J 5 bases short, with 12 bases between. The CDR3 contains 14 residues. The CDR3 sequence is CASSLQGHEYGYTF. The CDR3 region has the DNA TGTGCCAGCAGTTTACAGGGTCACGAGTATGGCTACACCTTC.

CDR3 DNA sequence: TGTGCCTCGCAGCGGGCGGCTGGGGCCAACGTCCTGACTTTC. It encodes CASQRAAGANVLTF. The chain joins TRBV30 to TRBJ2-6; tentative D call: TRBD2 (6 bases). The V and J ends lost 7 bases and 2 bases respectively, with 12 bases between them. Germline CDR1 and CDR2: GTSNPN and SVGIG (reference sequence). The CDR3 totals 14 residues.

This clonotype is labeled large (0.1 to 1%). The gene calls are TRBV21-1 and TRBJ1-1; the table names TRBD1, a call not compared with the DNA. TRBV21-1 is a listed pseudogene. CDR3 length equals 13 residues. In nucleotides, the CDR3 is TGTGCCAGCAAGTCGGGACAAAACACTGAAGCTTTCTTT. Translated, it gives CASKSGQNTEAFF.

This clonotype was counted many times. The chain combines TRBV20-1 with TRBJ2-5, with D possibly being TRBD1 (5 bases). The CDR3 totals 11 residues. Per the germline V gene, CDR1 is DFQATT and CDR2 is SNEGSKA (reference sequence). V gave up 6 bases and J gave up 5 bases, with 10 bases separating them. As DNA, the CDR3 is TGCAGTGCGCCGACAGAGGAGACCCAGTACTTC. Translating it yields CSAPTEETQYF.

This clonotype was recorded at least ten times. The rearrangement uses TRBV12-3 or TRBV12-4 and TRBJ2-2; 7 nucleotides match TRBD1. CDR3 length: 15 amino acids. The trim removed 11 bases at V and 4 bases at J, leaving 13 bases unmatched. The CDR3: CACESRDRATGELFF. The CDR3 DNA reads TGTGCCTGCGAGTCCCGGGACAGAGCCACCGGGGAGCTGTTTTTT.

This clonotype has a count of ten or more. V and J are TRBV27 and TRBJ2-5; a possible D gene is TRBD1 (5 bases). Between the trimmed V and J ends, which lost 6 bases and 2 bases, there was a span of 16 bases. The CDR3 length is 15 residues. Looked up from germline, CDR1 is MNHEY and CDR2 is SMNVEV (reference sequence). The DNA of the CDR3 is TGTGCCAGCAGGCCCCAAGGGGCAGAACAAGAGACCCAGTACTTC. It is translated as CASRPQGAEQETQYF.

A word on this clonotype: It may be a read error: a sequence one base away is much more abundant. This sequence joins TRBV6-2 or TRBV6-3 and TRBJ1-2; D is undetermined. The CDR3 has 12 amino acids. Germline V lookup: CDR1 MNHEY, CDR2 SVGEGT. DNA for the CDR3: TGTGTCAGCTCGCAGCAGCGCTATGGCTACACCTTC. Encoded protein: CVSSQQRYGYTF.

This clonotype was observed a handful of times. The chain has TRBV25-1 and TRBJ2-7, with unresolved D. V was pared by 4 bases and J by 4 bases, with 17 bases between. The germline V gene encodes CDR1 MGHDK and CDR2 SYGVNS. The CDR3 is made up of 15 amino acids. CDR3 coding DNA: TGTGCCAGCAGTGGATCCTCCGGTACCCCGTACGAGCAGTACTTC. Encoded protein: CASSGSSGTPYEQYF.

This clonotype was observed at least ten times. In nucleotides, the CDR3 is TGCGCCAGCAGCCAAGATTGGCCAGGAGCCGCAACTAATGAAAAACTGTTTTTT. Translation: CASSQDWPGAATNEKLFF. The rearrangement uses TRBV4-3 and TRBJ1-4; unclear D gene. This CDR3 contains 18 residues. Germline V gives CDR1 LGHNA, CDR2 YSLEER. V was trimmed by 0 bases and J by 0 bases, leaving 14 bases between them.

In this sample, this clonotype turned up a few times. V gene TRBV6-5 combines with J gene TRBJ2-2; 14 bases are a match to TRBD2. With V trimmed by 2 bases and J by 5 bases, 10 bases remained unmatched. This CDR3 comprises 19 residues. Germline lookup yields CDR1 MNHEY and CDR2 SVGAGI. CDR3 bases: TGTGCCAGCAGTTACAGAAGACTAGCGGGGGGGCTGAGTACCGGGGAGCTGTTTTTT. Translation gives CASSYRRLAGGLSTGELFF.